These 17 T cell receptor beta chains share one sample of origin, sequenced in a study of OX40 agonist ivuxolimab in advanced cancers. TCRdb's table, derived via immunoSEQ multiplex PCR, lists solely in-frame clones and lacks some. The sample consists of around 72,000 clones, 80% to 90% of them appearing once. The material was CD4+ or CD8+ T cells sorted from blood, obtained in a trial of the OX40 agonist ivuxolimab. These receptors were collected from an adult with an advanced solid tumor such as melanoma, head and neck, liver or kidney cancer.

The rearrangement uses TRBV7-3 and TRBJ2-3; 11 bases match TRBD2. The CDR3 sequence is 15 residues long. The V gene's germline CDR1 is SGHTA and CDR2 FQGTGA. The J segment lost 0 bases and the V segment lost 6 bases, leaving 2 bases of the junction unmatched. The CDR3 region has the DNA TGTGCCAGCAGTCGACTAGCGGGAAGCACAGATACGCAGTATTTT. This encodes CASSRLAGSTDTQYF.

This clone was recorded a few times. The chain joins TRBV28 to TRBJ1-2; a weak D match, TRBD1 (6 bases). This CDR3 has 13 residues. Germline V gene sequence: CDR1 MDHEN, CDR2 SYDVKM. Deletions cut 3 bases from V and 4 bases from J, with 9 bases between. CDR3 bases: TGTGCCAGCAGTTTGTGGGGGGCCTATGGCTACACCTTC. Protein: CASSLWGAYGYTF.

This chain connects TRBV18 to TRBJ2-3; 8 bases map to TRBD2. In germline, CDR1 is KGHSH, CDR2 LQKENI. The CDR3 runs to 14 residues. J lost 6 bases, V lost 3 bases, and 5 bases had no gene match. In DNA, the CDR3 is TGTGCCAGCTCACCGAGACTAGCGACCGATACGCAGTATTTT. Residues: CASSPRLATDTQYF.

This clone was counted between two and nine times. The chain carries TRBV14 and TRBJ1-1, with D possibly TRBD1 on 6 matching bases. Germline V gene data show CDR1 as SGHDN and CDR2 as FVKESK. The CDR3 length is 14 residues. The V gene lost 5 bases and the J gene lost 1 base, with 11 bases spanning the gap. CDR3 sequence (DNA): TGTGCCAGCAGCACCAGGGGAGGGAACACTGAAGCTTTCTTT. Protein: CASSTRGGNTEAFF.

The V and J genes are TRBV15 and TRBJ2-7; TRBD2 agrees at 13 bases. Germline trimming cut 3 bases from V and 5 bases from J; bases unmatched to any gene: 16. The CDR3 consists of 19 residues. Germline CDR1 LNHNV, CDR2 YYDKDF (reference sequence). CDR3 bases: TGTGCCACCAGCAGTTTGGTATGGACTAGCGGGAGTGAGTATAACGAGCAGTACTTC. As protein: CATSSLVWTSGSEYNEQYF.

V gene TRBV19 combines with J gene TRBJ2-5, with D possibly matching TRBD1 (5 bases). Germline CDR1 reads LNHDA; CDR2 reads SQIVND (reference sequence). V lost 3 bases, J lost 2 bases, and 7 bases lay in between. The CDR3 extends over 13 amino acids. The CDR3 loop reads CASSMRTQETQYF. CDR3 nucleotide sequence: TGTGCCAGTAGTATGAGGACACAAGAGACCCAGTACTTC. Looking up the rest from reference TRBV19 and TRBJ2-5 gives the full variable domain: DGGITQSPKYLFRKEGQNVTLSCEQNLNHDAMYWYRQDPGQGLRLIYYSQIVNDFQKGDIAEGYSVSREKKESFPLTVTSAQKNPTAFYLCASSMRTQETQYFGPGTRLLVL.

The chain combines TRBV5-1 with TRBJ2-3; D is uncertain. CDR1 and CDR2 from the germline V gene are SGHRS and YFSETQ. The CDR3 has 15 amino acids. Trimming took 0 bases from V and 3 from J, leaving 11 bases between them. The CDR3 loop reads CASSLVSPPTDTQYF. In nucleotides, the CDR3 is TGCGCCAGCAGCTTGGTATCTCCCCCGACAGATACGCAGTATTTT.

In its sample, this clone was seen once. The chain uses TRBV2 and TRBJ2-1; no reliable D call. Trimming took off 10 bases at V and 10 bases at J, with 11 bases between the two ends. Germline V lookup: CDR1 SNHLY, CDR2 FYNNEI. The CDR3 contains 10 residues. The CDR3 protein is CATGEVEQFF. The CDR3 DNA reads TGTGCCACCGGAGAGGTCGAGCAGTTCTTC.

The rearrangement uses TRBV6-5 and TRBJ2-1; 8 bases agree with TRBD1. After removal of 4 bases from V and 2 bases from J, the junction contained 4 bases not matched to a gene. The CDR3 is made up of 15 amino acids. Germline loops: CDR1 MNHEY, CDR2 SVGAGI. CDR3 region: CASSSSRGPYNEQFF. The DNA of the CDR3 is TGTGCCAGCAGTTCTTCCAGGGGGCCCTACAATGAGCAGTTCTTC.

This chain links TRBV5-1 with TRBJ2-1; the D is unclear. V dropped 4 bases and J dropped 2 bases, with 13 bases sitting between them. Germline V gives CDR1 SGHRS, CDR2 YFSETQ. This CDR3 is built from 15 residues. CDR3 coding DNA: TGCGCCAGCAGCACTACTTCGACTCCCTACAATGAGCAGTTCTTC. Its protein is CASSTTSTPYNEQFF. Using reference TRBV5-1 and TRBJ2-1 for the parts outside the CDR3, the full variable domain is KAGVTQTPRYLIKTRGQQVTLSCSPISGHRSVSWYQQTPGQGLQFLFEYFSETQRNKGNFPGRFSGRQFSNSRSEMNVSTLELGDSALYLCASSTTSTPYNEQFFGPGTRLTVL.

The chain has TRBV20-1 and TRBJ1-5; D is perhaps TRBD1 (5 bases). V lost 5 bases and J 15 bases, leaving 17 bases between the germline ends. Germline V gives CDR1 DFQATT, CDR2 SNEGSKA (reference sequence). The CDR3 runs to 11 residues. In DNA form, the CDR3 reads TGCAGTGCTGGGTCCCCGACAGAGAGGCATTTT. This sequence encodes CSAGSPTERHF.

CDR3 protein: CASSRTGGANAEQYF. DNA for the CDR3: TGTGCCAGCAGTAGGACAGGGGGGGCGAATGCCGAGCAGTACTTC. V and J are TRBV6-6 and TRBJ2-7, with 10 bases identical to TRBD1. After removal of 5 bases from V and 6 bases from J, the junction contained 10 bases not matched to a gene. CDR1 is MNHNY, CDR2 SVGAGI, per germline (reference sequence). The CDR3 contains 15 residues.

The chain recombines TRBV2 with TRBJ1-1, with TRBD1 identical over 9 bases. Germline CDR1 SNHLY, CDR2 FYNNEI. V shed 10 bases and J 5 bases; nucleotides not matched to a gene: 11. CDR3 size: 14 residues. The CDR3 spells CATSRDRARTEAFF. The CDR3 DNA reads as TGTGCCACCTCGAGGGACAGGGCGAGGACTGAAGCTTTCTTT.

The CDR3 region has the DNA TGTGCCAGCAGCCCTAGACAGGCAAACACTGAAGCTTTCTTT. Amino acid sequence: CASSPRQANTEAFF. The chain has TRBV9 and TRBJ1-1, with TRBD1 as a possible D gene (6 bases). The CDR3 consists of 14 residues. Germline loops: CDR1 SGDLS, CDR2 YYNGEE. V was shortened by 4 bases and J by 2 bases, with 12 bases between the two germline ends.

This clone was seen a single time. The J gene is TRBJ2-6, the V gene TRBV30; D not resolved. This CDR3 has 12 residues. Germline CDR1 is GTSNPN and CDR2 is SVGIG (reference sequence). Trimming stripped 2 bases from V and 2 bases from J, with 1 base between. CDR3 region: CAWSPGANVLTF. CDR3 DNA: TGTGCCTGGAGTCCTGGGGCCAACGTCCTGACTTTC. Filled out from reference TRBV30 and TRBJ2-6, the complete variable domain reads SQTIHQWPATLVQPVGSPLSLECTVEGTSNPNLYWYRQAAGRGLQLLFYSVGIGQISSEVPQNLSASRPQDRQFILSSKKLLLSDSGFYLCAWSPGANVLTFGAGSRLTVL.

The V gene is TRBV19, the J gene TRBJ2-5; D is ambiguous. CDR1 is LNHDA and CDR2 is SQIVND in the germline V gene (reference sequence). Trimming stripped 3 bases from V and 4 bases from J, with 15 bases between. The length of the CDR3 is 15 residues. The CDR3 is CASSIGRSLRETQYF. The CDR3 DNA is TGTGCCAGTAGTATCGGAAGGTCCTTGAGAGAGACCCAGTACTTC.

CDR3 sequence reads: CASSQDPGGDYGYTF. CDR3 DNA: TGCGCCAGCAGCCAAGATCCAGGGGGCGACTATGGCTACACCTTC. The genes are TRBV4-1 and TRBJ1-2; 8 bases are shared with TRBD1. This CDR3 region has 15 residues. V was pared by 0 bases and J by 3 bases, with 3 bases of the junction left unmatched. CDR1 is MGHRA, CDR2 YSYEKL, per germline.